A single sample is the source of the 5 T cell receptor beta chains below, sequenced in a study of blood T cell repertoires in COVID-19. The assay was immunoSEQ multiplex PCR, and TCRdb's table has in-frame clones only and misses some. The table records about 200,000 clones, around 80% of them present only once. Sequenced input: peripheral blood. The source of these receptors is a woman of 80 years or more with acute or convalescent COVID-19.

The V and J genes are TRBV9 and TRBJ2-3, with D possibly TRBD1 on 6 matching bases. The CDR3 is 14 amino acids. V was clipped by 3 bases and J by 4 bases, with 12 bases between them. The germline gives CDR1 SGDLS, CDR2 YYNGEE. The CDR3 DNA reads as TGTGCCAGCAGCGGGACAGCGACTTCAGATACGCAGTATTTT. Translation: CASSGTATSDTQYF.

The CDR3 sequence: CASSLVGGNEQFF. The CDR3 bases are TGTGCCAGCAGCTTAGTAGGAGGGAATGAGCAGTTCTTC. The chain employs TRBV11-2 and TRBJ2-1; TRBD2 might be the D (6 bases). The CDR3 covers 13 residues. The V gene's germline CDR1 is SGHAT and CDR2 FQNNGV. The germline V and J ends were trimmed by 1 base and 7 bases, with 8 bases remaining between them.

CDR3 amino acids: CASSSQGTYEQYF. CDR3 DNA sequence: TGTGCCAGCAGCTCACAGGGAACCTACGAGCAGTACTTC. The chain couples TRBV5-4 to TRBJ2-7; TRBD1 is a possible D gene (6 bases). Per the germline V gene, CDR1 is SGHNT and CDR2 is YYREEE (reference sequence). The CDR3 contains 13 residues. Deletions cut 3 bases from V and 2 bases from J, with 9 bases between.

The genes are TRBV5-1 and TRBJ1-5, with TRBD1 identical over 7 bases. Germline CDR1 SGHRS, CDR2 YFSETQ. The CDR3 sequence is 19 residues long. Trimming took 0 bases from V and 1 from J; bases not matched to a gene: 13. CDR3 sequence reads: CASSLEPRQGGRSNQPQHF. Written as DNA, the CDR3 is TGCGCCAGCAGCTTGGAGCCGCGACAGGGAGGTAGAAGCAATCAGCCCCAGCATTTT.

The chain joins TRBV5-1 to TRBJ2-7, with 8 bases matching TRBD2. Germline V lookup: CDR1 SGHRS, CDR2 YFSETQ. CDR3 length: 14 residues. V was pared by 5 bases and J by 2 bases, with 6 bases of the junction left unmatched. The CDR3 reads CASRGGGSAYEQYF. CDR3 bases: TGCGCCAGCAGGGGCGGGGGGTCCGCCTACGAGCAGTACTTC.